This TCR beta chain was sequenced in a study of cytomegalovirus exposure and HLA in healthy donors. The V end lost 2 bases, the J end lost 2 bases, and 12 bases lay between the germline ends. This CDR3 is built from 15 residues. Per the germline V gene, CDR1 is SGHDT and CDR2 is YYEEEE. Amplification used 60 Vbeta primers and 13 Jbeta primers. Profiling relied on immunoSEQ multiplex PCR, and the TCRdb table lists in-frame clones only, not all of them. Of approximately 190,000 clones in the sample, around 86% were seen once. The specimen sequenced was PBMCs. The TCR was taken from a man aged 25-45 years in good health and CMV-seronegative. The V and J genes are TRBV5-6 and TRBJ2-3; TRBD2 is a possible D gene (5 bases). The CDR3 spells CASSFGRAYTDTQYF. The CDR3 DNA reads TGTGCCAGCAGCTTTGGGCGGGCCTACACAGATACGCAGTATTTT.